This paragraph covers one TCR beta chain sequence. Its cognate antigen has yet to be identified. Per-base qualities were not stored, and no clone one base away is much larger. This entry belongs to a study of blood T cells in healthy people across ages (dated by TCRdb to about 2015). In terms of the full investigation: In model experiments, roughly one uniquely barcoded TCR beta cDNA molecule per two T cells was captured by template switching. The study measured age-related changes in TCR beta repertoire diversity using deep sequencing normalized with unique cDNA molecular identifiers. Two additional independent replicas of 1 million unique cDNA reads from the same blood draw were analyzed for two donors (one aged 18 to 30 and one aged 80 or older). Four age groups were formed from the donors: young (average around 15 years), middle-aged (around 40), aged (approximately 60) and long-lived (about 80). To avoid experimental bias, donors of different ages were spread randomly across the sequencing lanes.

CDR1 and CDR2, looked up from the germline V gene (reference sequence), are LGHDT and YNNKEL. The V end loses 3 bases and the J end loses 6 bases, and a stretch of 8 bases separates them. The CDR3 contains 13 residues, cysteine and phenylalanine counted. Only CDR3 DNA remains: 39 bases, in frame from the first base. The investigation overall reported the following: The long-lived group showed more naive CD4+ T cells, fewer expanded clones and increased TCR diversity than the aged group, suggesting age selection. Donor CMV infection status was unknown, potentially confounding age-related changes in expanded clonotypes. Because profiling used bulk unsorted PBMCs, naive and antigen-experienced compartments could not be compared conclusively. Observed TCR beta diversity correlated strongly with the percentage of naive T cells measured by flow cytometry. Estimates of total diversity based on one million sequenced T cells were considered lower bounds and underestimates. As age increased, observed TCR beta diversity per million T cells dropped in a roughly linear way, and a significant reduction was already evident by age 40.

The library was obtained by 5' RACE. Sequencing relied on an Illumina HiSeq 2500. The second PCR ran for about 7 to 11 cycles and used a J-beta primer mix along with a sample-barcoded 5' primer. Each TCR beta cDNA molecule received a unique molecular identifier from a template-switch 5' adaptor carrying 12 random nucleotides. Each sample yielded at least 3 million CDR3-containing paired-end reads. The Mint cDNA synthesis kit, primed by a TRBC-specific oligonucleotide, was used to synthesize first-strand cDNA from all RNA. Following uracil-DNA glycosylase treatment, all cDNA underwent a first 18-cycle PCR with the universal primers M1SS and BC2_uni_R. The source study handled its data this way. For normalization, 1 million high-quality reads were randomly selected from each sample, with every read carrying a distinct molecular identifier. Reads with shared molecular identifiers were discarded instead of being binned into consensus sequences. MiTCR, set to a Q25 quality threshold and the strictest error-elimination algorithm, was used for CDR3 identification, clonotype clustering and error correction. A nonparametric unseen species model with Euler transformation was used to estimate lower-bound total TCR beta diversity. TCRdb's own reprocessing of the public reads used fastp at Q25 and MiXCR and kept productive beta chains. Rows are unified per CDR3 protein, each entry keeping the most common DNA and genes. TCRdb's processing, not the authors' own work, is the source of the V and J calls. The sample records around 1,700,000 distinct CDR3 sequences, roughly 27% of which are singletons. The ten largest account for roughly 8.2% of the sample.

The roughly 39 donors, aged roughly 6 to 95 years, were systemically healthy Caucasian individuals from Russia. Ten milliliters of peripheral blood were drawn from each donor into EDTA-treated Vacutainer tubes. Ficoll-Paque density-gradient centrifugation was used to isolate PBMCs, with at least 7 million obtained per sample. Trizol reagent was used to extract total RNA from PBMCs, with at least 5 micrograms per sample. The percentages of naive CD45RAhigh/CD27high T cells were determined by flow cytometry on a PBMC aliquot from every donor. This clonotype was obtained from a woman under 40 in good health. Sample: blood. In this chain, TRBV3-1 is recombined with TRBJ1-4, with no reliable assignment of the D segment. The DNA sequence follows: TGTGCCAGCAGCCAGCAAGAGGATGAAAAACTGTTTTTT. It is translated as CASSQQEDEKLFF.